The 2 T cell receptor beta chains below all came from one sample that was sequenced in a study of neurological immune-mediated disorders (dated by TCRdb to between 2018 and 2021). The sample's time point label is to be understood as: longitudinal time-point 1 (baseline). Library preparation used 5' RACE. Sequencing used an Illumina HiSeq 2500. Starting from the raw public reads, TCRdb applied fastp trimming at Q25, assembled clones with MiXCR and retained in-frame beta chains. One record per CDR3 amino acid sequence lists the most common genes and DNA. The table for this sample lists 50,000 to 70,000 distinct CDR3 sequences; about 10% of them were counted only once. The ten top clones hold less than 8% of the sample. Sample: PBMCs. These TCRs come from a male donor with HTLV-1-associated myelopathy (HAM/TSP).

This clonotype was counted at least ten times. Written as DNA, the CDR3 is TGTGCCAGCAGTTTCCGACTAGCGGCCGGGGAGCTGTTTTTT. The encoded protein is CASSFRLAAGELFF. The rearrangement joins TRBV6-2 or TRBV6-3 to TRBJ2-2; 9 bases are a match to TRBD2. The ends lost 4 bases at V and 6 bases at J; junction bases unmatched: 3. The CDR3 spans 14 residues. Looked up from germline, CDR1 is MNHEY and CDR2 is SVGEGT.

This clonotype was seen many times. Here the CDR3 reads CASSYSGSSGANVLTF. The CDR3 DNA reads as TGTGCCAGCAGTTACTCGGGCAGCTCTGGGGCCAACGTCCTGACTTTC. This sequence joins TRBV6-5 and TRBJ2-6; no clear D. Trimming stripped 0 bases from V and 0 bases from J, with 6 bases between. Looked up from germline, CDR1 is MNHEY and CDR2 is SVGAGI. This CDR3 spans 16 amino acids.